Here is one TCR beta chain with its context. No antigen is known for it. No patient escaped relapse after autologous stem cell transplantation, and brentuximab vedotin exposure varied. Reported best responses ranged across complete response, partial response or progressive disease. The germline V and J ends were trimmed by 1 base and 7 bases, with 13 bases remaining between them. Germline loops: CDR1 GTSNPN, CDR2 SVGIG (reference sequence). The CDR3 is 13 residues long. The data originate from a study of PD-1 blockade in classical Hodgkin lymphoma. Broader study findings: Lower baseline TCR diversity was reported for newly diagnosed patients than for healthy donors. Possible causes of repertoire differences, disease activity or prior therapy, remain undefined. Some patients began nivolumab under 1 year after ASCT. These patients were excluded from later analyses.

Clones were read by immunoSEQ multiplex PCR, and TCRdb kept only the in-frame ones, dropping some. The data show about 110,000 clones, roughly nine tenths seen once. V usage is TRBV30 and J usage is TRBJ1-1; D not resolved. The receptor was isolated from a human donor with classical Hodgkin lymphoma. This material consisted of peripheral blood mononuclear cells (PBMCs), taken before the second cycle of nivolumab. The CDR3 loop reads CAWSGGLFGEAFF. CDR3 coding DNA: TGTGCCTGGAGTGGGGGTCTCTTTGGTGAAGCTTTCTTT.